These 8 T cell receptor beta chains share one sample of origin, sequenced in a study of OX40 agonist ivuxolimab in advanced cancers. Some clones are missing from TCRdb's copy, which holds only in-frame ones; the method was immunoSEQ multiplex PCR. Of 60,000 to 95,000 clones detected, 85% to 90% appear once; the ten largest clones hold 0.66%. The sample was CD4+ or CD8+ T cells sorted from blood, taken in a trial of the OX40 agonist ivuxolimab. Receptors originate from an adult with an advanced solid tumor such as melanoma, head and neck, liver or kidney cancer.

The gene calls are TRBV30 and TRBJ2-3, with D possibly TRBD2 on 6 matching bases. Germline V gives CDR1 GTSNPN, CDR2 SVGIG (reference sequence). This CDR3 is 13 amino acids long. With 2 bases removed from V and 4 bases from J, the gap between germline ends came to 10 bases. CDR3 bases: TGTGCCTGGAGTCTCGGGAGTGCAGATACGCAGTATTTT. This codes for CAWSLGSADTQYF. Full variable domain (rest looked up from reference TRBV30 and TRBJ2-3): SQTIHQWPATLVQPVGSPLSLECTVEGTSNPNLYWYRQAAGRGLQLLFYSVGIGQISSEVPQNLSASRPQDRQFILSSKKLLLSDSGFYLCAWSLGSADTQYFGPGTRLTVL.

This clone was counted a single time. The gene calls are TRBV5-8 and TRBJ1-4; D gene unclear. This CDR3 contains 15 residues. Trimming took off 1 base at V and 2 bases at J, with 9 bases between the two ends. CDR1 SGHTS and CDR2 YDEGEE come from the germline V gene. DNA for the CDR3: TGTGCCAGCAGCTTGTCAGGACTGACTAATGAAAAACTGTTTTTT. It is translated as CASSLSGLTNEKLFF.

The chain employs TRBV7-8 and TRBJ2-3; no reliable D call. The CDR3 extends over 13 amino acids. The germline V and J ends were trimmed by 5 bases and 2 bases, with 8 bases remaining between them. CDR1 is SGHVS and CDR2 is FQNEAQ in the germline V gene. CDR3 loop: CASSITDTDTQYF. The CDR3 DNA reads TGTGCCAGCAGCATCACAGACACAGATACGCAGTATTTT.

The chain uses TRBV30 and TRBJ2-7; 8 positions match TRBD2. This CDR3 spans 12 amino acids. Germline V gene data show CDR1 as GTSNPN and CDR2 as SVGIG (reference sequence). V shed 4 bases, J shed 3 bases, and the junction held 2 bases outside the gene matches. This CDR3 reads CAWNGGVYEQYF. The CDR3 DNA sequence: TGTGCCTGGAACGGGGGGGTCTACGAGCAGTACTTC.

The genes are TRBV5-1 and TRBJ1-2; TRBD1 matches 8 bases. The CDR3 contains 15 residues. The trim removed 4 bases at V and 10 bases at J, leaving 15 bases unmatched. Germline-derived CDR1 and CDR2 are SGHRS and YFSETQ. The CDR3 DNA reads as TGCGCCAGCAGCCCCTCAGGGGGCGCGGAAGAGGACTACACCTTC. This translates into CASSPSGGAEEDYTF. Using reference TRBV5-1 and TRBJ1-2 for the parts outside the CDR3, the full variable domain is KAGVTQTPRYLIKTRGQQVTLSCSPISGHRSVSWYQQTPGQGLQFLFEYFSETQRNKGNFPGRFSGRQFSNSRSEMNVSTLELGDSALYLCASSPSGGAEEDYTFGSGTRLTVV.

V and J are TRBV5-4 and TRBJ2-3; 9 bases agree with TRBD2. The CDR3 runs to 18 residues. V shed 0 bases, J shed 4 bases, and the junction held 12 bases outside the gene matches. CDR1 SGHNT and CDR2 YYREEE come from the germline V gene (reference sequence). CDR3 amino acids: CASSLAAGGPPIADTQYF. The CDR3 DNA sequence: TGTGCCAGCAGCTTGGCAGCGGGGGGTCCCCCGATCGCAGATACGCAGTATTTT.

V gene TRBV7-8 combines with J gene TRBJ2-1; perhaps D is TRBD1 or TRBD2 (5 bases each). V was pared by 5 bases and J by 5 bases, with 13 bases between. The CDR3 spans 14 residues. Germline CDR1 reads SGHVS; CDR2 reads FQNEAQ. CDR3 amino acids: CASSPGRRDNEQFF. CDR3 bases: TGTGCCAGCAGCCCGGGACGTCGGGACAATGAGCAGTTCTTC.

The rearrangement links TRBV11-2 to TRBJ2-5, with D maybe TRBD2 (6 bases). The length of the CDR3 is 15 residues. The germline V gene has CDR1 SGHAT and CDR2 FQNNGV. V lost 5 bases, J lost 0 bases, and 13 bases lay in between. In nucleotides, the CDR3 is TGTGCCAGCAGCCTGGGACTCCCGTACCAAGAGACCCAGTACTTC. This codes for CASSLGLPYQETQYF.